The 22 T cell receptor beta chains below come from one sample, sequenced in a study of pediatric ulcerative colitis. One to two pinch biopsies were taken from the rectum during colonoscopy. Some clones are missing from TCRdb's copy, which holds only in-frame ones; the method was immunoSEQ multiplex PCR. The sample consists of 20,000 to 25,000 clones, roughly 74% of them appearing once. Sequencing was carried out using gut tissue. The source of these receptors is a boy between 10 and 17 years old with severe ulcerative colitis.

This clone appeared a single time. The J gene is TRBJ2-6, the V gene TRBV5-8, with a tentative D call TRBD1 (5 bases). Per the germline V gene, CDR1 is SGHTS and CDR2 is YDEGEE. The CDR3 totals 19 residues. V was cut by 2 bases and J by 0 bases, with 18 bases left in between. The CDR3 loop reads CASSLVKGAHTSGANVLTF. CDR3 bases: TGTGCCAGCAGCTTAGTTAAAGGGGCACATACCTCTGGGGCCAACGTCCTGACTTTC. Filled out from reference TRBV5-8 and TRBJ2-6, the complete variable domain reads EAGVTQSPTHLIKTRGQQATLRCSPISGHTSVYWYQQALGLGLQFLLWYDEGEERNRGNFPPRFSGRQFPNYSSELNVNALELEDSALYLCASSLVKGAHTSGANVLTFGAGSRLTVL.

The chain employs TRBV4-2 and TRBJ2-7; 12 nucleotides align to TRBD2. The CDR3 runs 18 residues. V trimming: 1 base; J trimming: 0 bases; junction bases outside the gene matches: 7. Per the germline V gene, CDR1 is LGHNA and CDR2 is YNFKEQ. DNA for the CDR3: TGTGCCAGCAGCCAAGTAACTAGCGGGAGGCCAAGCTCCTACGAGCAGTACTTC. Translation: CASSQVTSGRPSSYEQYF.

The chain employs TRBV18 and TRBJ2-2; 9 nucleotides match TRBD1. The CDR3 is 16 residues long. Unmatched junction bases numbered 8, after V lost 6 bases and J lost 3 bases. Germline V gene sequence: CDR1 KGHSH, CDR2 LQKENI. This chain's CDR3 is CASSQNRGPDTGELFF. DNA for the CDR3: TGTGCCAGCTCTCAAAACAGGGGGCCGGACACCGGGGAGCTGTTTTTT.

There are a few counts of this clone. This chain's CDR3 is CASSPLGRTSTDTQYF. CDR3 nucleotide sequence: TGTGCCAGCAGCCCATTGGGCAGGACTAGCACAGATACGCAGTATTTT. The gene calls are TRBV6-6 and TRBJ2-3; a possible D gene is TRBD2 (5 bases). V lost 6 bases and J 0 bases, leaving 16 bases between the germline ends. CDR3 length: 16 amino acids. Germline-derived CDR1 and CDR2 are MNHNY and SVGAGI (reference sequence).

The V gene is TRBV29-1, the J gene TRBJ2-2; 7 positions match TRBD2. V dropped 4 bases and J dropped 4; count of bases not matched to a gene: 6. Germline V gene sequence: CDR1 SQVTM, CDR2 ANQGSEA. The CDR3 consists of 14 residues. CDR3 region: CSVVWGGLTGELFF. CDR3 nucleotides: TGCAGCGTTGTTTGGGGAGGGCTCACCGGGGAGCTGTTTTTT.

The CDR3 sequence: CASSPQDRTYEQYF. In nucleotides, the CDR3 is TGTGCCAGCAGCCCCCAGGACAGAACTTACGAGCAGTACTTC. The chain has TRBV7-4 and TRBJ2-7; D might be TRBD1 (6 bases). The germline V gene has CDR1 SGHVT and CDR2 SQSDAQ. The CDR3 has 14 residues. V was pared by 5 bases and J by 4 bases, with 15 bases between.

V gene TRBV10-2 combines with J gene TRBJ2-3; 8 bases are a match to TRBD2. CDR3 size: 15 residues. Germline V CDR1 and CDR2: WSHSY, SAAADI. J gave up 1 base and V 3 bases, and 3 bases lay outside the gene matches. CDR3 in amino acids: CASSEETSGTDTQYF. CDR3 DNA sequence: TGCGCCAGCAGTGAAGAGACTAGCGGCACAGATACGCAGTATTTT.

This clone showed up just a few times. The chain combines TRBV10-2 with TRBJ2-7; 12 nucleotides align to TRBD2. Germline loops: CDR1 WSHSY, CDR2 SAAADI. V was pared by 6 bases and J by 3 bases, with 6 bases of the junction left unmatched. This CDR3 region has 15 residues. CDR3 sequence (DNA): TGCGCCAGCAGACGGACTAGCGGGACCGACTACGAGCAGTACTTC. Its translation is CASRRTSGTDYEQYF.

This chain uses TRBV7-6 with TRBJ2-3; 8 nucleotides line up with TRBD2. The CDR3 length is 15 residues. CDR1 SGHVS and CDR2 FNYEAQ come from the germline V gene. Trimming removed 4 bases from V and 3 bases from J; junction bases left unmatched: 6. The CDR3: CASSSQRERTDTQYF. In DNA, the CDR3 is TGTGCCAGCAGCTCTCAGCGGGAGCGGACAGATACGCAGTATTTT.

The rearrangement uses TRBV11-2 and TRBJ1-1; D perhaps matches TRBD1 (5 bases). V was cut by 6 bases and J by 4 bases, with 15 bases left in between. The CDR3 loop spans 14 amino acids. Germline CDR1 is SGHAT and CDR2 is FQNNGV. CDR3 in DNA: TGTGCCAGCAGTCAAGTAGGAGGGACCACTGAAGCTTTCTTT. Its protein is CASSQVGGTTEAFF.

The chain couples TRBV7-8 to TRBJ2-1; possible D gene TRBD2, 5 bases. V was trimmed by 1 base and J by 2 bases, leaving 12 bases between them. The CDR3 contains 16 residues. From germline, CDR1 is SGHVS and CDR2 FQNEAQ. The chain's CDR3 is CASSLGLAPAYNEQFF. DNA of the CDR3: TGTGCCAGCAGCTTAGGGCTAGCCCCCGCCTACAATGAGCAGTTCTTC.

The rearrangement links TRBV7-2 to TRBJ2-3; 9 bases line up with TRBD2. V lost 4 bases, J lost 2 bases, and 4 bases stayed unmatched. The CDR3 spans 15 residues. Germline V gene lookup returns CDR1 SGHTA and CDR2 FQGNSA. The CDR3 region is CASSSSGTNTDTQYF. CDR3 DNA sequence: TGTGCCAGCAGCTCTAGCGGGACCAACACAGATACGCAGTATTTT.

The CDR3 nucleotides read TGTGCCAGCAGCTGGGCAGGGGAAAACACTGAAGCTTTCTTT. Protein product: CASSWAGENTEAFF. The genes are TRBV7-9 and TRBJ1-1; a possible D gene is TRBD1 (6 bases). Trimming cost V 4 bases and J 2 bases, with 11 bases left between them. This CDR3 comprises 14 residues. The germline V gene has CDR1 SEHNR and CDR2 FQNEAQ (reference sequence).

The genes are TRBV5-4 and TRBJ1-2, with a weak D call TRBD1 (5 bases). The CDR3 spans 14 residues. V lost 3 bases to trimming and J lost 3 bases, with 12 bases between them. CDR1 is SGHNT and CDR2 is YYREEE in the germline V gene (reference sequence). The CDR3 reads CASSSGGTYYGYTF. DNA of the CDR3: TGTGCCAGCAGCTCGGGAGGGACGTACTATGGCTACACCTTC.

This chain connects TRBV12-5 to TRBJ2-1; unclear D gene. The CDR3 is 13 residues long. Per germline, CDR1 LGHNT and CDR2 FRNRAP. Between the trimmed V and J ends, which lost 4 bases and 12 bases, there was a span of 16 bases. The DNA of the CDR3 is TGTGCTAGTGGTTCCACCATGGGTTTGGGGCAGTTCTTC. This translates into CASGSTMGLGQFF.

This clone turned up a few times. This sequence joins TRBV7-8 and TRBJ2-1, with D possibly being TRBD1 or TRBD2 (5 bases each). Germline loops: CDR1 SGHVS, CDR2 FQNEAQ. This CDR3 is built from 16 residues. Trimming pared 4 bases from V and 4 bases from J, leaving 17 bases between. The CDR3 DNA reads TGTGCCAGCAGCTGGGGGATTCTTTGGGGATACAATGAGCAGTTCTTC. This gives the protein CASSWGILWGYNEQFF.

The rearrangement joins TRBV6-1 to TRBJ2-2; D uncertain. Looked up from germline, CDR1 is MNHNS and CDR2 is SASEGT. CDR3 length equals 14 residues. The germline V and J ends were trimmed by 6 bases and 1 base, with 9 bases remaining between them. The CDR3 loop reads CASRESGNTGELFF. The CDR3 DNA is TGTGCCAGCAGAGAATCGGGGAACACCGGGGAGCTGTTTTTT.

The rearrangement uses TRBV2 and TRBJ2-4; D unresolved. Trimming took 5 bases from V and 0 from J, leaving 8 bases between them. This CDR3 comprises 14 residues. Germline values: CDR1 SNHLY, CDR2 FYNNEI. This CDR3 is CASSNSGAKNIQYF. For the CDR3, the DNA is TGTGCCAGCAGTAACTCTGGAGCCAAAAACATTCAGTACTTC. The whole variable domain, remainder taken from reference TRBV2 and TRBJ2-4, is EPEVTQTPSHQVTQMGQEVILRCVPISNHLYFYWYRQILGQKVEFLVSFYNNEISEKSEIFDDQFSVERPDGSNFTLKIRSTKLEDSAMYFCASSNSGAKNIQYFGAGTRLSVL.

The rearrangement joins TRBV5-1 to TRBJ2-2; D uncertain. This CDR3 contains 14 residues. In germline, CDR1 is SGHRS, CDR2 YFSETQ. Trimming removed 5 bases from V and 1 base from J, with 9 bases in between. Here the CDR3 reads CASRALGNTGELFF. The CDR3 DNA is TGCGCCAGCAGGGCACTGGGGAACACCGGGGAGCTGTTTTTT.

The V gene is TRBV30, the J gene TRBJ2-7; 8 nucleotides line up with TRBD1. In germline, CDR1 is GTSNPN, CDR2 SVGIG (reference sequence). The length of the CDR3 is 14 residues. The V and J ends lost 4 bases and 5 bases, in that order; junction bases with no gene match: 10. The CDR3 reads CAWTLGQGVHEQYF. The CDR3 DNA follows: TGTGCCTGGACCCTCGGACAGGGAGTCCACGAGCAGTACTTC.

This clone counts as medium-sized. This sequence joins TRBV29-1 and TRBJ2-1, with D unresolved. This CDR3 is built from 16 residues. Per the germline V gene, CDR1 is SQVTM and CDR2 is ANQGSEA. V shed 0 bases and J shed 0 bases, with 12 bases lying between them. The CDR3 region is CSVEDLPFNSYNEQFF. The CDR3 nucleotides are TGCAGCGTTGAAGATCTCCCATTTAACTCCTACAATGAGCAGTTCTTC.

The chain has TRBV11-3 and TRBJ2-7; D gene uncertain. CDR1 and CDR2 (germline): SGHNT, YENEEA. Deletions cut 0 bases from V and 3 bases from J, with 6 bases between. There are 13 residues in the CDR3. In DNA, the CDR3 is TGTGCCAGCAGCTTAGATCGGAACTACGAGCAGTACTTC. Encoded protein: CASSLDRNYEQYF.